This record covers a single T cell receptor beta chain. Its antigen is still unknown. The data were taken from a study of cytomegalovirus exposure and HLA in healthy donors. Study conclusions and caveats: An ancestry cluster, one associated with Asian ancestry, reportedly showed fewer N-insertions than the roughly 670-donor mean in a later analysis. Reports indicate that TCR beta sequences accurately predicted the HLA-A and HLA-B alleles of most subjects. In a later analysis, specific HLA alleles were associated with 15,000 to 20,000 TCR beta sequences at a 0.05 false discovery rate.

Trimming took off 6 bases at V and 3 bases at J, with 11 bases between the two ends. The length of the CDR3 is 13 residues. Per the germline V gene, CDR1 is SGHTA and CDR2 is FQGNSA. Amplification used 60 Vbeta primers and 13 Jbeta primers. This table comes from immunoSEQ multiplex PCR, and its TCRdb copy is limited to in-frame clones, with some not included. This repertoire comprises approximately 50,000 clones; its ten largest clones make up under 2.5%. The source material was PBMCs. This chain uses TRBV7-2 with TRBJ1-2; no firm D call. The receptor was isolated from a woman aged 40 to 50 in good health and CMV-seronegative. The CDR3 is CASSPRRDYGYTF. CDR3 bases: TGTGCCAGCAGTCCGAGGAGGGACTATGGCTACACCTTC.